Sequencing of this T cell receptor beta chain was carried out in a study of T cells in tuberculosis. Time point described: new active TB diagnosis, blood taken before or within 7 days of starting treatment. On average roughly 92,000 T cells per donor were immunosequenced. Findings and caveats of the study: Active tuberculosis TCR-alpha repertoires lay closer to GMM-specific TCRs than IGRA-negative controls, suggesting clonal expansion. A GMM-specific repertoire classifier reached roughly 87% accuracy, AUROC 0.85 to 0.95. Active tuberculosis patients had shorter CDR3-alpha; the beta difference was nonsignificant.

A word on this clone: Its target is not known.

V gave up 4 bases and J gave up 6 bases; unmatched junction bases: 4. The CDR3 length is 14 residues. Germline V lookup: CDR1 WNHNN, CDR2 SYGVQD (reference sequence). The data were produced by immunoSEQ multiplex PCR, yet TCRdb's version contains in-frame clones alone and is incomplete. Among about 33,000 clones listed, roughly 94% were seen once. This sequence originates from an adult with tuberculosis. Some clones in this sample may be carry-over from other donors' samples. This chain uses TRBV10-1 with TRBJ2-3; TRBD2 matches at 10 bases. The sample in question was PBMCs, obtained at tuberculosis diagnosis. Here the CDR3 reads CASSVGTSADTQYF. The CDR3 DNA sequence: TGCGCCAGCAGTGTTGGGACTAGCGCGGATACGCAGTATTTT.